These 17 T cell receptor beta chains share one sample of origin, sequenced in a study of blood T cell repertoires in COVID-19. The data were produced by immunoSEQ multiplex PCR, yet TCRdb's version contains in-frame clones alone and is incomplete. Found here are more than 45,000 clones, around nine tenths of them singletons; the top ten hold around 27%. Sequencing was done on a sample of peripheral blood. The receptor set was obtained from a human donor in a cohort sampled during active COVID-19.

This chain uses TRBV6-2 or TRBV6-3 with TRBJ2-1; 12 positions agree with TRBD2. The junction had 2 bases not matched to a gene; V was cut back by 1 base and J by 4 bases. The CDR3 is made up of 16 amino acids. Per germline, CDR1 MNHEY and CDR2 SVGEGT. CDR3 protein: CASSYYLAGGYNEQFF. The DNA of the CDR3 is TGTGCCAGCAGTTACTATCTAGCGGGAGGGTACAATGAGCAGTTCTTC.

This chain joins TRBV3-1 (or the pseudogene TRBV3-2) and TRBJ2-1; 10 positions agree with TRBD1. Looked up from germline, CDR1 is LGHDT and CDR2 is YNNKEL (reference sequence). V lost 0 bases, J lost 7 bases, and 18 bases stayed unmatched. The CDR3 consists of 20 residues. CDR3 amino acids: CASSQEDRGGTGGHRNEQFF. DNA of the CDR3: TGTGCCAGCAGCCAAGAGGACAGGGGGGGGACGGGAGGACATAGAAATGAGCAGTTCTTC.

CDR3 sequence reads: CASSKQNIQYF. DNA of the CDR3: TGTGCCAGCAGTAAGCAAAACATTCAGTACTTC. The chain employs TRBV28 and TRBJ2-4; unclear D gene. V shed 5 bases and J shed 5 bases, with 4 bases lying between them. This CDR3 is 11 amino acids long. CDR1 and CDR2 from the germline V gene are MDHEN and SYDVKM.

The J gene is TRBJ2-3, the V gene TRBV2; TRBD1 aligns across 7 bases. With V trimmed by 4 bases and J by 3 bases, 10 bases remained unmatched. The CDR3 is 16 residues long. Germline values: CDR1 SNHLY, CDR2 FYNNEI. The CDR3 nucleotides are TGTGCCAGCAGTGGAGATAGGGGGCTGGAGACAGATACGCAGTATTTT. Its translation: CASSGDRGLETDTQYF.

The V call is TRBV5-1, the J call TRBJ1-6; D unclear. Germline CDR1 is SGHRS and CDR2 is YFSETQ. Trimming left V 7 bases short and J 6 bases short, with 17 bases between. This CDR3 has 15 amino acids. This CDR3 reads CASSPSGGFNSPLHF. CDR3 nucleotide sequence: TGCGCCAGCTCACCCTCGGGAGGTTTTAATTCACCCCTCCACTTT.

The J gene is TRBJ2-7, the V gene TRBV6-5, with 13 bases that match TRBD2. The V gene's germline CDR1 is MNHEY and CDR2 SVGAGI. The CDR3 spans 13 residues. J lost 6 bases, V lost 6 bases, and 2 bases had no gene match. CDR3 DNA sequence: TGTGCCAGCAGGCGGACTAGCGGGGGCGAGCAGTACGTC. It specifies CASRRTSGGEQYV.

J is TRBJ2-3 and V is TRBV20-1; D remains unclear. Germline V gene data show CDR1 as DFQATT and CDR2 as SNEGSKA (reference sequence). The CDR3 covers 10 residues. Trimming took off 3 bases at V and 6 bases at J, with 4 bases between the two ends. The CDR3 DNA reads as TGCAGTGCTAGCGAGGATACGCAGTATTTT. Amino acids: CSASEDTQYF.

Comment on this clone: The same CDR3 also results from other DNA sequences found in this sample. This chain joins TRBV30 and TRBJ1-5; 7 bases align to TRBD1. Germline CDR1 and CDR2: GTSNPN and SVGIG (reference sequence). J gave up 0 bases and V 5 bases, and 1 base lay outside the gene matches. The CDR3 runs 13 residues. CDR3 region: CAWGTDSNQPQHF. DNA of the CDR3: TGTGCCTGGGGGACAGATAGCAATCAGCCCCAGCATTTT.

In DNA form, the CDR3 reads TGTGCCAGCAGCCCCGGTCTAGCGGGGGCTAATACGCAGTATTTT. Translating gives CASSPGLAGANTQYF. V is TRBV7-3 and J is TRBJ2-3; 10 nucleotides agree with TRBD2. Germline V gives CDR1 SGHTA, CDR2 FQGTGA. J lost 7 bases, V lost 5 bases, and 9 bases had no gene match. The CDR3 is made up of 15 amino acids.

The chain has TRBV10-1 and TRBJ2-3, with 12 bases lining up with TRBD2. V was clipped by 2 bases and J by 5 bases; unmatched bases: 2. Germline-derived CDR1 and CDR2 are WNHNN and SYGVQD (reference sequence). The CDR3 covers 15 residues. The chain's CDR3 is CASSETSGGRDTQYF. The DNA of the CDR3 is TGCGCCAGCAGTGAGACTAGCGGGGGGCGAGATACGCAGTATTTT.

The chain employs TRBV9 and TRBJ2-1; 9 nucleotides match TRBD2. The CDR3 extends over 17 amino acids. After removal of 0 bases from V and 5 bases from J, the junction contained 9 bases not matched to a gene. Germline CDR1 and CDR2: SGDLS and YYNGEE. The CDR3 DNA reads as TGTGCCAGCAGCGTAGTTAAGGGCGGGAGGGTAAACAATGAGCAGTTCTTC. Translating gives CASSVVKGGRVNNEQFF. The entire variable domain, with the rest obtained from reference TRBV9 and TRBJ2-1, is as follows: DSGVTQTPKHLITATGQRVTLRCSPRSGDLSVYWYQQSLDQGLQFLIQYYNGEERAKGNILERFSAQQFPDLHSELNLSSLELGDSALYFCASSVVKGGRVNNEQFFGPGTRLTVL.

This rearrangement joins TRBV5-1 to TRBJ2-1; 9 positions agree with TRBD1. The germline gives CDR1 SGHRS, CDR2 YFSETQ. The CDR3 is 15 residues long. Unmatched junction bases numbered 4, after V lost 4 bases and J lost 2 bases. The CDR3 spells CASSRTGETYNEQFF. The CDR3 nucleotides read TGCGCCAGCAGCCGGACAGGGGAAACCTACAATGAGCAGTTCTTC.

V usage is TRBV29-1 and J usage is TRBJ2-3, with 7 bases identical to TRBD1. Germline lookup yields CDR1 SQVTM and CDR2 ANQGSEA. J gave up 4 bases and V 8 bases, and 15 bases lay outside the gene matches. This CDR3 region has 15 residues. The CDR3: CSTDRQGRHPDTQYF. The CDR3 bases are TGCAGCACTGACCGACAGGGCCGCCACCCAGATACGCAGTATTTT.

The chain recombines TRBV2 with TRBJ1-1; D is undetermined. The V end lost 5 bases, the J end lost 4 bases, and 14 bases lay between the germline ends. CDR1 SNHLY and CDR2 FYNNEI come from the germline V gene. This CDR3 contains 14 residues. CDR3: CASSKDGAGTEAFF. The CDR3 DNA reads TGTGCCAGCAGTAAGGACGGAGCGGGCACTGAAGCTTTCTTT.

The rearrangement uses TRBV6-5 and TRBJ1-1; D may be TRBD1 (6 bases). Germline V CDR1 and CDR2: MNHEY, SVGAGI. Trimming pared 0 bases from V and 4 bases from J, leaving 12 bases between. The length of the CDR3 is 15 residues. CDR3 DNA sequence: TGTGCCAGCAGTTACTCGGTCGCCAGGGGCACTGAAGCTTTCTTT. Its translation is CASSYSVARGTEAFF.

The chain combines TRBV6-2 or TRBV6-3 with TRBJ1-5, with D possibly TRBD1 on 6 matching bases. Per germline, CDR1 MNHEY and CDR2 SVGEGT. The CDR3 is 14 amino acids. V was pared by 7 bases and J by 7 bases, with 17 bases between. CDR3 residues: CASNPTGNGQPQHF. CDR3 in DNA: TGTGCCAGCAACCCGACAGGAAACGGACAGCCCCAGCATTTT.

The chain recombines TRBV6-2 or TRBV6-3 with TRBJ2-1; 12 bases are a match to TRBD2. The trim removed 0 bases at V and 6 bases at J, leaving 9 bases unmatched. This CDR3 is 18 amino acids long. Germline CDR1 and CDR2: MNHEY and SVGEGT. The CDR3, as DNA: TGTGCCAGCAGTTACTCGCCTAGCGGGAGGGCCGGGGGCAATGAGCAGTTCTTC. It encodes CASSYSPSGRAGGNEQFF.